The 20 T cell receptor beta chains in this list originate from one sample, sequenced in a study of shared clonotypes between healthy human individuals. Assay used: immunoSEQ multiplex PCR; TCRdb lists only in-frame clones, some missing. The table records over a million clones, more than 65% of them present only once. Material: memory CD4+ T cells sorted from blood. Subset meaning: CD45RA-negative fraction. These receptors all stem from a young man in good health.

This chain links TRBV4-3 with TRBJ2-7, with 8 bases fitting TRBD2. The CDR3 is 14 residues long. Trimming cost V 4 bases and J 5 bases; bases outside gene matches: 7. Germline V gene lookup returns CDR1 LGHNA and CDR2 YSLEER. The CDR3 sequence is CASSPSGSSNEQYF. The DNA of the CDR3 is TGCGCCAGCAGCCCCAGCGGGAGCAGCAACGAGCAGTACTTC.

The J gene is TRBJ2-6, the V gene TRBV19; D gene ambiguous. CDR3 size: 14 residues. In germline, CDR1 is LNHDA, CDR2 SQIVND (reference sequence). Trimming cost V 8 bases and J 0 bases, with 8 bases left between them. In DNA, the CDR3 is TGTGCCAGTGGGTCGCTCTCTGGGGCCAACGTCCTGACTTTC. Amino acid sequence: CASGSLSGANVLTF.

The chain links TRBV6-1 to TRBJ1-5; the D gene is possibly TRBD1 (5 bases). Trimming took 2 bases from V and 0 from J, leaving 8 bases between them. Germline CDR1 reads MNHNS; CDR2 reads SASEGT. This CDR3 spans 15 amino acids. The CDR3 nucleotides are TGTGCCAGCAGTGAACCAGGGTCTAGCAATCAGCCCCAGCATTTT. It is translated as CASSEPGSSNQPQHF.

J is TRBJ2-7 and V is TRBV4-1; D is uncertain. Germline values: CDR1 MGHRA, CDR2 YSYEKL. This CDR3 is 16 amino acids long. V was cut by 1 base and J by 4 bases, with 17 bases left in between. The CDR3 spells CASSQVFTPTRYEQYF. The CDR3 DNA follows: TGCGCCAGCAGCCAAGTTTTTACACCTACCCGTTACGAGCAGTACTTC.

The chain links TRBV11-3 to TRBJ1-1; D gene unclear. This CDR3 is built from 15 residues. Per the germline V gene, CDR1 is SGHNT and CDR2 is YENEEA. Trimming cost V 0 bases and J 1 base, with 9 bases left between them. Here the CDR3 DNA reads TGTGCCAGCAGCTTAGATGGCGCTGGGAACACTGAAGCTTTCTTT. It yields the protein CASSLDGAGNTEAFF.

V and J are TRBV29-1 and TRBJ2-7, with TRBD2 as a possible D gene (5 bases). The CDR3 sequence is 12 residues long. V was shortened by 4 bases and J by 0 bases, with 7 bases between the two germline ends. CDR1 is SQVTM, CDR2 ANQGSEA, per germline. Here the CDR3 DNA reads TGCAGCGTTGTTCGGGACTCCTACGAGCAGTACTTC. The encoded protein is CSVVRDSYEQYF.

The gene calls are TRBV5-8 and TRBJ1-3, with D tentatively TRBD1 (5 bases). In germline, CDR1 is SGHTS, CDR2 YDEGEE. This CDR3 spans 13 amino acids. Trimming shortened V by 2 bases and J by 7 bases, and 10 bases separated the two germline ends. CDR3 protein: CASSFQGWNTIYF. In DNA form, the CDR3 reads TGTGCCAGCAGCTTTCAGGGCTGGAACACCATATATTTT.

This chain links TRBV30 with TRBJ2-3; D not certain. There are 14 residues in the CDR3. Germline values: CDR1 GTSNPN, CDR2 SVGIG (reference sequence). Trimming removed 0 bases at V and 3 bases at J, with 10 bases between. The CDR3 protein is CAWSVLGQTDTQYF. The CDR3 coding sequence is TGTGCCTGGAGTGTACTTGGCCAGACAGATACGCAGTATTTT.

The gene calls are TRBV6-5 and TRBJ2-1; TRBD2 matches at 14 bases. Germline lookup yields CDR1 MNHEY and CDR2 SVGAGI. J lost 8 bases, V lost 2 bases, and 2 bases had no gene match. This CDR3 contains 15 residues. The CDR3 coding sequence is TGTGCCAGCAGTTACCGACTAGCGGGAGGGTATGAGCAGTTCTTC. Protein sequence: CASSYRLAGGYEQFF.

The chain recombines TRBV18 with TRBJ2-1; TRBD2 matches at 9 bases. The CDR3 contains 16 residues. After removal of 0 bases from V and 9 bases from J, the junction contained 9 bases not matched to a gene. Germline CDR1 KGHSH, CDR2 LQKENI. The CDR3 sequence is CASSPPGGGASVEQFF. The CDR3 nucleotides read TGTGCCAGCTCACCACCGGGCGGGGGGGCCAGCGTTGAGCAGTTCTTC.

This sequence joins TRBV6-5 and TRBJ1-2; 7 nucleotides align to TRBD1. V gave up 8 bases and J gave up 4 bases; unmatched junction bases: 7. This CDR3 spans 13 amino acids. Germline values: CDR1 MNHEY, CDR2 SVGAGI. CDR3: CASVGDRVYGYTF. The CDR3 DNA reads TGTGCCAGCGTCGGAGACAGGGTCTATGGCTACACCTTC.

The J gene is TRBJ2-3, the V gene TRBV29-1; no clear D. From germline, CDR1 is SQVTM and CDR2 ANQGSEA. The V end was cut by 1 base, the J end by 0 bases, with 2 bases between. There are 12 residues in the CDR3. DNA of the CDR3: TGCAGCGTTGAAGGTAGCACAGATACGCAGTATTTT. Its protein is CSVEGSTDTQYF.

CDR3 DNA sequence: TGTGCCAGCAGTGAAGATCCCAGGGGGCTCGAGCAGTACTTC. It encodes CASSEDPRGLEQYF. The rearrangement joins TRBV9 to TRBJ2-7; 8 nucleotides align to TRBD1. Germline V gene data show CDR1 as SGDLS and CDR2 as YYNGEE. The CDR3 spans 14 residues. V was pared by 5 bases and J by 6 bases, with 10 bases of the junction left unmatched.

This chain uses TRBV28 with TRBJ2-3, with 12 bases identical to TRBD2. CDR3 length: 16 amino acids. Losses at the gene ends were 6 bases for V and 3 bases for J; bases not matched to a gene: 7. Looked up from germline, CDR1 is MDHEN and CDR2 is SYDVKM. The CDR3 reads CASSIPSGGATDTQYF. DNA for the CDR3: TGTGCCAGCAGCATCCCTAGCGGGGGGGCGACAGATACGCAGTATTTT.

This chain connects TRBV20-1 to TRBJ2-5; D possibly corresponds to TRBD2 (6 bases). The CDR3 runs to 11 residues. V was cut by 6 bases and J by 8 bases, with 13 bases left in between. CDR1 is DFQATT, CDR2 SNEGSKA, per germline (reference sequence). CDR3 coding DNA: TGCAGTGCCACGACTAGTTTTACCCAGTACTTC. It yields the protein CSATTSFTQYF.

V is TRBV5-1 and J is TRBJ2-7; D gene uncertain. V was pared by 1 base and J by 2 bases, with 10 bases between. The CDR3 extends over 14 amino acids. From germline, CDR1 is SGHRS and CDR2 YFSETQ. The CDR3 region is CASSLNHGPYEQYF. Here the CDR3 DNA reads TGCGCCAGCAGCTTGAACCATGGCCCCTACGAGCAGTACTTC.

This clone has only one observation. The chain carries TRBV10-2 and TRBJ1-2; D call uncertain. The CDR3 spans 13 residues. Germline V gene sequence: CDR1 WSHSY, CDR2 SAAADI. The ends were cut back, 5 bases at V and 1 base at J, with 8 bases in the middle. The CDR3 spells CASSQTDNYGYTF. The CDR3 nucleotides are TGCGCCAGCAGTCAGACCGATAACTATGGCTACACCTTC.

The chain joins TRBV29-1 to TRBJ2-7; 7 nucleotides align to TRBD2. Germline loops: CDR1 SQVTM, CDR2 ANQGSEA. Trimming at V came to 5 bases and at J to 6 bases, leaving 10 bases not matched to a gene. The CDR3 has 13 amino acids. CDR3 sequence: CSVYEGGPSEQYF. The CDR3 DNA follows: TGCAGCGTTTACGAGGGAGGGCCCAGCGAGCAGTACTTC.

This chain joins TRBV5-5 and TRBJ1-6; the D is unclear. The CDR3 totals 16 residues. The germline V and J ends were trimmed by 3 bases and 7 bases, with 17 bases remaining between them. CDR1 is SGHKS and CDR2 is YYEKEE in the germline V gene (reference sequence). CDR3: CASSWEPGNTNSPLHF. DNA for the CDR3: TGTGCCAGCAGCTGGGAACCGGGGAACACCAATTCACCCCTCCACTTT.

This chain joins TRBV6-1 and TRBJ2-3, with TRBD2 matching over 12 bases. This CDR3 region has 16 residues. Germline trimming cut 1 base from V and 3 bases from J; bases unmatched to any gene: 2. Germline CDR1 is MNHNS and CDR2 is SASEGT. The CDR3 DNA is TGTGCCAGCAGTGAAGGACTAGCGGGGGATACAGATACGCAGTATTTT. Protein sequence: CASSEGLAGDTDTQYF.